The 10 T cell receptor beta chains listed next were all sequenced from one sample in a study of shared T cell receptors in the human thymus. TCRdb's copy holds only in-frame clones and misses some; the assay was immunoSEQ multiplex PCR. The sample yields 63,000 or so clones, more than 90% seen once. Material for sequencing was thymocytes. The receptor set was obtained from a human donor.

The rearrangement joins TRBV19 to TRBJ1-2; no reliable D call. The CDR3 runs 15 residues. V lost 1 base, J lost 4 bases, and 13 bases lay in between. Germline CDR1 LNHDA, CDR2 SQIVND (reference sequence). The CDR3 protein is CASSIGGRRPYGYTF. The CDR3 DNA reads as TGTGCCAGTAGTATAGGAGGGCGACGCCCCTATGGCTACACCTTC.

This clone came up once. This CDR3 reads CASSCTGELFF. The CDR3 bases are TGTGCCAGCAGCTGTACCGGGGAGCTGTTTTTT. The rearrangement links TRBV7-2 to TRBJ2-2; D remains ambiguous. V lost 4 bases to trimming and J lost 5 bases, with 2 bases between them. The CDR3 totals 11 residues. Germline CDR1 reads SGHTA; CDR2 reads FQGNSA.

The V gene is TRBV7-2, the J gene TRBJ2-2; TRBD2 aligns across 13 bases. The CDR3 extends over 18 amino acids. After removal of 5 bases from V and 4 bases from J, the junction contained 10 bases not matched to a gene. Per germline, CDR1 SGHTA and CDR2 FQGNSA. The CDR3 region is CASSQLPGLAGPTGELFF. In nucleotides, the CDR3 is TGTGCCAGCAGCCAGCTTCCGGGACTAGCGGGACCCACCGGGGAGCTGTTTTTT.

The gene calls are TRBV19 and TRBJ2-5, with a weak D call TRBD1 (5 bases). CDR3 size: 13 residues. V was shortened by 10 bases and J by 2 bases, with 14 bases between the two germline ends. The germline CDR1 and CDR2 sequences are LNHDA and SQIVND (reference sequence). CDR3 sequence reads: CATKPQEQETQYF. The CDR3 DNA sequence: TGTGCCACAAAACCACAGGAACAAGAGACCCAGTACTTC. The full variable domain, in which reference TRBV19 and TRBJ2-5 provide the parts outside the CDR3, is DGGITQSPKYLFRKEGQNVTLSCEQNLNHDAMYWYRQDPGQGLRLIYYSQIVNDFQKGDIAEGYSVSREKKESFPLTVTSAQKNPTAFYLCATKPQEQETQYFGPGTRLLVL.

The V call is TRBV7-6, the J call TRBJ1-1; D possibly corresponds to TRBD1 (5 bases). Per germline, CDR1 SGHVS and CDR2 FNYEAQ. The CDR3 has 14 residues. V lost 2 bases, J lost 0 bases, and 7 bases lay in between. The CDR3 sequence: CASSLQGLNTEAFF. The CDR3 DNA sequence: TGTGCCAGCAGCTTACAGGGACTGAACACTGAAGCTTTCTTT.

The chain links TRBV7-8 to TRBJ2-1, with TRBD2 identical over 12 bases. Trimming took 11 bases from V and 8 from J; bases not matched to a gene: 16. The CDR3 loop spans 16 amino acids. Per the germline V gene, CDR1 is SGHVS and CDR2 is FQNEAQ. CDR3 protein: CAGGGLAGAVGYEQFF. The CDR3 region has the DNA TGTGCCGGGGGGGGACTAGCGGGCGCGGTGGGTTATGAGCAGTTCTTC.

This chain links TRBV19 with TRBJ1-1, with TRBD1 matching 7 bases. Trimming removed 1 base from V and 4 bases from J; junction bases left unmatched: 6. Germline V gene data show CDR1 as LNHDA and CDR2 as SQIVND (reference sequence). The CDR3 runs 15 residues. The CDR3 DNA is TGTGCCAGTAGTATAGCACCCAGGGGGGCCACTGAAGCTTTCTTT. Its protein is CASSIAPRGATEAFF.

This chain links TRBV28 with TRBJ2-5, with TRBD1 identical over 11 bases. The germline CDR1 and CDR2 sequences are MDHEN and SYDVKM. The CDR3 covers 15 residues. With 5 bases clipped from V and 4 bases from J, the junction kept 6 bases outside the gene matches. The CDR3 DNA follows: TGTGCCAGCAGTCTCGGACAGGGGGCTCGAGAGACCCAGTACTTC. Its protein is CASSLGQGARETQYF. The full variable domain, completed using reference TRBV28 and TRBJ2-5, is DVKVTQSSRYLVKRTGEKVFLECVQDMDHENMFWYRQDPGLGLRLIYFSYDVKMKEKGDIPEGYSVSREKKERFSLILESASTNQTSMYLCASSLGQGARETQYFGPGTRLLVL.

The J gene is TRBJ2-5, the V gene TRBV7-6; D could derive from TRBD1 or TRBD2 (6 bases each). The germline V and J ends were trimmed by 1 base and 2 bases, with 17 bases remaining between them. Germline CDR1 reads SGHVS; CDR2 reads FNYEAQ. The CDR3 loop spans 17 amino acids. The DNA of the CDR3 is TGTGCCAGCAGCTTAGTCGGCGGGATACAGGGACAAGAGACCCAGTACTTC. This gives the protein CASSLVGGIQGQETQYF.

J is TRBJ1-3 and V is TRBV11-1; D perhaps matches TRBD1 (5 bases). Germline V gives CDR1 SGHAT, CDR2 FQDESV (reference sequence). Trimming shortened V by 4 bases and J by 0 bases, and 13 bases separated the two germline ends. The CDR3 covers 16 residues. Written as DNA, the CDR3 is TGTGCCAGCAGCTACCGCGGGGGTCGCTCTGGAAACACCATATATTTT. Amino acids: CASSYRGGRSGNTIYF.